This TCR beta chain is drawn from a study of early T cells in non-severe SARS-CoV-2 infection. A single record per CDR3 protein comes from TCRdb applying MiXCR to the 5' RACE reads. The profile shows roughly 97,000 distinct CDR3 sequences, more than 9.5% of them singletons. This clonotype was counted between two and nine times. The source was whole blood, collected at baseline. The receptor's source is an adult who was a healthcare worker with PCR-confirmed SARS-CoV-2 infection or an uninfected control (not recorded which).

CDR3: CASSQVGLGTEAFF. DNA of the CDR3: TGTGCCAGCAGCCAAGTGGGGTTGGGCACTGAAGCTTTCTTT. V and J are TRBV3-1 and TRBJ1-1; D call uncertain. V lost 1 base and J lost 4, with 10 bases in between. CDR3 size: 14 residues. Germline CDR1 LGHDT, CDR2 YNNKEL (reference sequence). Supplemented by reference TRBV3-1 and TRBJ1-1, the full variable domain reads DTAVSQTPKYLVTQMGNDKSIKCEQNLGHDTMYWYKQDSKKFLKIMFSYNNKELIINETVPNRFSPKSPDKAHLNLHINSLELGDSAVYFCASSQVGLGTEAFFGQGTRLTVV.